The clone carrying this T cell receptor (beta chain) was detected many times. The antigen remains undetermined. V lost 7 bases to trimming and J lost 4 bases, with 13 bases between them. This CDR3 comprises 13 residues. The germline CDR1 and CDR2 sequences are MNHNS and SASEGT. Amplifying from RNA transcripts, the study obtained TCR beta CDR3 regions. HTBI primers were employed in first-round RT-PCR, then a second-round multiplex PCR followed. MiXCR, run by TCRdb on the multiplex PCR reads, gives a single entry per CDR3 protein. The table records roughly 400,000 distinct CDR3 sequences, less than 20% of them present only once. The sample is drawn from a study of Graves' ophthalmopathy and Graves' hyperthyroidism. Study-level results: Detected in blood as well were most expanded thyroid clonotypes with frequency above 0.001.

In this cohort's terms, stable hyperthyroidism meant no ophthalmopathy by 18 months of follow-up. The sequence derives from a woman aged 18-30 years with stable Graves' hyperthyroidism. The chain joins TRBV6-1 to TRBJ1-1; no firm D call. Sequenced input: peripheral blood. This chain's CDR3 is CASIGPGSTEAFF. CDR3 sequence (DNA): TGTGCCAGCATAGGGCCGGGCAGCACTGAAGCTTTCTTT.